This TCR beta chain originates from a study of T-cell memory formation after mild COVID-19. The germline CDR1 and CDR2 sequences are SGDLS and YYNGEE. The V and J ends lost 2 bases and 2 bases respectively, with 15 bases between them. The length of the CDR3 is 16 residues. TCRdb re-analysed the 5' RACE reads in MiXCR, keeping a single row per CDR3 protein. There are fewer than 450,000 distinct CDR3 sequences in the sample; around 24% occur only once, and around 9.5% lies in the top ten. This clonotype was obtained from an adult woman who had mild COVID-19 (a few samples of this study predate the infection). Cell type and time point are not known. The rearrangement joins TRBV9 to TRBJ2-3; D is possibly TRBD1 or TRBD2 (6 bases each). The sequenced sample was PBMCs or a T cell subset sorted from them (not recorded which). The CDR3 is CASSVHGGGLTDTQYF. The CDR3 DNA reads TGTGCCAGCAGCGTCCACGGGGGCGGACTCACAGATACGCAGTATTTT. Filled out from reference TRBV9 and TRBJ2-3, the complete variable domain reads DSGVTQTPKHLITATGQRVTLRCSPRSGDLSVYWYQQSLDQGLQFLIQYYNGEERAKGNILERFSAQQFPDLHSELNLSSLELGDSALYFCASSVHGGGLTDTQYFGPGTRLTVL.